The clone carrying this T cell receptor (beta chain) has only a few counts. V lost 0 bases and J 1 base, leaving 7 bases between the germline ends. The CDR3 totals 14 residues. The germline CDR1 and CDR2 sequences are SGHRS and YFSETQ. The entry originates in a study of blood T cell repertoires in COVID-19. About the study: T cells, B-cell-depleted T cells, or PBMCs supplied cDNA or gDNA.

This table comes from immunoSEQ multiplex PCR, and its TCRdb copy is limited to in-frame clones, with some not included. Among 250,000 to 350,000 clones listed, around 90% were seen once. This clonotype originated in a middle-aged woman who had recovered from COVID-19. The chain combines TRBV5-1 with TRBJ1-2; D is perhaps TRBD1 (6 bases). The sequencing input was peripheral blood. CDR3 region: CASSLEQGNYGYTF. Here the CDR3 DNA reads TGCGCCAGCAGCTTGGAACAGGGTAACTATGGCTACACCTTC. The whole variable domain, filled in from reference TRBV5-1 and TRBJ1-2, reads KAGVTQTPRYLIKTRGQQVTLSCSPISGHRSVSWYQQTPGQGLQFLFEYFSETQRNKGNFPGRFSGRQFSNSRSEMNVSTLELGDSALYLCASSLEQGNYGYTFGSGTRLTVV.